This T cell receptor beta chain was found in a study of shared clonotypes between healthy human individuals (dated by TCRdb to about 2020). A note on the overall study: Three men and a couple of women, aged 18 to 49 years, made up the cohort. Per donor, three plates each were used for CD4 naive and CD4 memory, two for CD8 naive, and one for CD8 memory. Different laboratories and diverse techniques were used to prepare libraries and sequence TCR repertoires, to increase sequencing depth and limit assay-specific biases. Leukapheresis yielded between about 0.85 and 9.5 billion PBMCs per donor. To estimate repertoire size and how much clonotype sharing occurs between individuals, the study deeply sequenced the blood TCR repertoires of five or six healthy adults.

As regards this clone: The antigen it binds to is not known. No much larger clone is present one base from it, and per-base qualities are unavailable.

Using the deep immunoSEQ assay, TCR CDR3 regions were amplified from genomic DNA by multiplex PCR. Genomic DNA extracted from each cell subset was distributed evenly over all wells of several immunoSEQ 96-well plates, and each plate served as one replicate. For sorted subsets, about 200 ng genomic DNA, equal to 25,000 to 35,000 T cell genomes, was loaded into each replicate PCR. The purified libraries were quantified using a Qubit 3.0 fluorometer, sized with a Bioanalyzer 2100, and then quantified again using the KAPA Library Quantification kit. Every immunoSEQ 96-well plate was sequenced on a separate single-read 150-cycle Illumina NextSeq 550 flow cell. The paper's data handling went like this. Because the immunoSEQ output included only junctional sequences and no quality scores, the filtering could not be the same as the filtering used for full-length reads. Sequences were annotated with PyIR, a Python wrapper for IgBLAST v1.9, using IMGT germline references to assign V/J genes and CDR3. Reads were filtered out if the reads had weak V/J assignments (E-value above 1e-6), no CDR3, stop codons, out-of-frame junctions, or ambiguous translated residues. V3J clonotypes were defined as sequences sharing the same inferred V gene, J gene, and CDR3 amino acid sequence. Percentage overlap between repertoires was calculated by dividing the number of shared unique clonotypes by the size of the smaller repertoire. Repertoire richness was assessed with RTK rarefaction, the Chao1 estimator, and Recon v2.1 estimates of unobserved clonotypes. Generation probabilities for all TCRbeta clonotypes obtained by the gDNA method from a handful of donors were computed using OLGA. TCRdb carries this immuneACCESS record with in-frame sequences only. Its versions omit some clonotypes, under half of them owing to an unresolved V gene in the studies checked, with the rest unexplained. The DNA was the basis for D and trimming; V, J and clone size are from that table. Counted in this sample were hundreds of thousands of clones; around four fifths of them appeared once. The top ten clones comprise 1.5% to 2% of the sample.

The CDR3, from cysteine to phenylalanine, totals 16 residues. Only the CDR3 portion is preserved as DNA: 48 bases, with reading frame beginning at the first base. V is pared back by 3 bases and J by 2 bases, with 18 bases lying between the germline termini. CDR1 and CDR2, per the germline V gene (reference sequence), are SGHNT and YYREEE. Healthy HIV-negative adults with no recently reported acute infections or vaccinations were included as donors. All donors were Caucasian adults living in Nashville, Tennessee, USA. Magnetic negative selection was used to enrich CD4+ T cells, after which naive cells were positively selected on CD45RA and the negative fraction became the memory subset. After blood collection by leukapheresis, PBMCs were isolated using Ficoll-Histopaque density gradient centrifugation and then cryopreserved in the vapor phase of liquid nitrogen. Analytical flow cytometry was used to check the purity and quantity of every magnetically sorted T cell population. From each sorted fraction, genomic DNA was isolated and quantified by UV absorbance on a Nanodrop 2000c.

Paper-wide results and their limitations: Even with the large sequencing depth, rarefaction of the sorted-subset datasets indicated that sequencing was incomplete. The genetic and exposure-history diversity represented was limited by the small number of donors. When several donors were compared, the shared fraction of clonotypes was around 4.6% for naive CD4, over 3% for naive CD8, about 2.5% for memory CD4, and roughly 0.43% for memory CD8. Compared with non-shared clonotypes, the clonotypes found in all four sorted-subset donors had higher generation probabilities. Estimated clonotype richness was generally larger for naive than for memory subsets. Sampling was restricted to blood, and TCR repertoires in tissues likely differ from the TCR repertoires found in blood. Based on pairwise subsampling, the degree of clonotype sharing among donors was expected to be affected by sequencing depth.

This receptor was obtained from a woman between 25 and 40 years old in good health. The sequence joins TRBV5-4 to TRBJ2-7; TRBD1 is a weak D gene call, 6 bases matching. The specimen was memory CD4+ T cells sorted from blood. Reading the label with the study, this specimen's cell subset or site is: CD45RA-negative fraction. The nucleotide sequence reads as follows: TGTGCCAGCAGCTCCCCAACAGGGAGCCTAACCTACGAGCAGTACTTC. It specifies CASSSPTGSLTYEQYF.